This T cell receptor (beta chain) was profiled in a study of human T cells and chemical hapten exposure. Whole-study results and caveats: Once DPC sensitization occurred, TCRs above 1 in 1000 frequency showed no change.

The time point here: patch test 1, 2 weeks after DPC sensitization. The treatment is: therapeutic diphenylcyclopropenone sensitization with weekly scalp DPC. The drawing of blood occurred before each patch test was applied. To note about this clonotype: The antigen is not known.

The J segment lost 5 bases and the V segment lost 4 bases, leaving 2 bases of the junction unmatched. CDR3 length: 15 amino acids. Germline V gene sequence: CDR1 MNHEY, CDR2 SVGAGI. In the original workflow: Per-sample TCR counts ranged from roughly 23,224 to 750,000, median 95,638. TCRdb re-called the RACE reads with MiXCR, one entry per CDR3 protein. TCRdb's processing, not the authors' own work, is the source of the V and J calls. The sample consists of 180,000 or so distinct CDR3 sequences, about 14% of them appearing once. Sequences were derived from whole blood, sampled in connection with sensitization to the hapten diphenylcyclopropenone (DPC). The chain links TRBV6-5 to TRBJ2-1; TRBD2 matches at 13 bases. The TCR sequence derives from a woman under 40 with alopecia areata. Some clones in this sample may be carry-over from other donors' samples. DNA for the CDR3: TGTGCCAGCAGTTCCGGGACTAGCGGGAACAATGAGCAGTTCTTC. Its protein is CASSSGTSGNNEQFF.